This T cell receptor (beta chain) was identified in a study of T cells in Graves' hyperthyroidism and ophthalmopathy. About 10 ml fresh peripheral blood yielded the PBMCs. CDR3 length: 15 amino acids. Trimming at V came to 2 bases and at J to 4 bases, leaving 8 bases not matched to a gene. Germline V gene sequence: CDR1 SQVTM, CDR2 ANQGSEA. This clonotype was seen many times. The TCR beta CDR3 regions underwent amplification using RNA transcripts as the source. HTBI primers drove first-round RT-PCR of the TCR CDR3. TCRdb reprocessed the multiplex PCR reads with MiXCR, giving one entry per CDR3 protein. The repertoire holds some 600,000 distinct CDR3 sequences, with approximately 15% as singletons.

The source is a woman in her 30s with Graves' hyperthyroidism that later progressed to Graves' ophthalmopathy. The J gene is TRBJ2-1, the V gene TRBV29-1, with 7 bases identical to TRBD1. The specimen sequenced was blood. CDR3 bases: TGCAGCGTTGAATATGTCCCGGGACAGTACAATGAGCAGTTCTTC. The encoded protein is CSVEYVPGQYNEQFF.